The rows below give T cell receptor beta chains drawn from one sample of a study of T cells of healthy individuals. TCRdb redid the calling of the 5' RACE reads with MiXCR, one entry per CDR3 protein. Altogether around 98,000 distinct CDR3 sequences are present, around 17% being singletons, with the ten largest covering roughly 6.2%. The receptor source for this set is a human donor in good health. The CDR3 runs from the conserved cysteine through the conserved F or W. A D gene is named only where the DNA matches it firmly. Size tells how often a clone was seen (once, few, many) or the class of an expanded clone, and some rows leave it out.

J	D	V	size	length	CDR3	DNA
TRBJ2-3	-	TRBV20-1	few	13	CSARVPPTDTQYF	TGCAGTGCTAGAGTCCCACCCACAGATACGCAGTATTTT
TRBJ2-5	-	TRBV6-2/TRBV6-3	many	14	CASSYGGESETQYF	TGTGCCAGCAGTTACGGAGGAGAGTCGGAGACCCAGTACTTC
TRBJ1-2	-	TRBV28	few	12	CASSSPIRGYTF	TGTGCCAGCAGTTCTCCTATACGGGGCTACACCTTC
TRBJ2-3	-	TRBV28	-	15	CASRVPGTSADTQYF	TGTGCCAGCAGGGTCCCCGGGACGAGTGCAGATACGCAGTATTTT
TRBJ2-7	TRBD2	TRBV7-2	many	14	CASKSGTSAFEQYF	TGTGCCAGCAAATCCGGGACTAGCGCATTCGAGCAGTACTTC
TRBJ1-2	TRBD1	TRBV6-2/TRBV6-3	many	16	CASSPPSGDREDGYTF	TGTGCCAGCAGCCCCCCGTCAGGGGACAGGGAGGATGGCTACACCTTC
TRBJ1-2	TRBD1	TRBV5-1	-	12	CASRRDRRGYTF	TGCGCCAGCAGGAGGGACAGGAGAGGCTACACCTTC
TRBJ1-5	-	TRBV7-2	-	15	CASSLVSNAGQPQHF	TGTGCCAGCAGCTTAGTTAGTAACGCGGGTCAGCCCCAGCATTTT
TRBJ1-1	-	TRBV20-1	few	12	CSARGLGYEAFF	TGCAGTGCTAGAGGTTTGGGGTATGAAGCTTTCTTT
TRBJ2-5	-	TRBV3-1	-	16	CASSQGVAEQQETQYF	TGTGCCAGCAGCCAAGGGGTGGCAGAACAACAAGAGACCCAGTACTTC
TRBJ1-1	-	TRBV4-3	many	13	CASSRDVNTEAFF	TGCGCCAGCAGCCGAGACGTGAACACTGAAGCTTTCTTT
TRBJ2-3	-	TRBV9	-	16	CASSVTGRAVTDTQYF	TGTGCCAGCAGCGTAACGGGCAGGGCCGTGACAGATACGCAGTATTTT
TRBJ1-5	-	TRBV20-1	-	12	CSARPPGQPQHF	TGCAGTGCCCGACCCCCCGGCCAGCCCCAGCATTTT
TRBJ2-5	TRBD2	TRBV3-1	few	16	CASSRPSASGGGTQYF	TGTGCCAGCAGCCGACCCTCGGCTAGCGGGGGCGGGACCCAGTACTTC
TRBJ2-2	-	TRBV7-9	-	14	CASSLPGPTGELFF	TGTGCCAGCAGCTTACCGGGGCCCACCGGGGAGCTGTTTTTT
TRBJ2-7	-	TRBV6-2/TRBV6-3	-	13	CATVEWAVGEQYF	TGTGCCACAGTGGAATGGGCCGTCGGCGAGCAGTACTTC
TRBJ2-1	-	TRBV5-6	-	13	CASSLGSRNEQFF	TGTGCCAGCAGCTTGGGAAGTCGCAATGAGCAGTTCTTC
TRBJ2-3	-	TRBV28	-	15	CASARARGWSDTQYF	TGTGCCAGCGCTAGGGCCAGGGGTTGGTCAGATACGCAGTATTTT
TRBJ2-3	-	TRBV12-3/TRBV12-4	-	16	CASTLALTGRRDTQYF	TGTGCCAGCACCCTAGCCCTTACAGGGAGGAGAGATACGCAGTATTTT
TRBJ1-2	-	TRBV12-3/TRBV12-4	-	11	CASSPGTSYTF	TGTGCCAGCAGTCCCGGGACCAGCTACACCTTC
TRBJ2-1	TRBD2	TRBV25-1	-	16	CASTGGLTSGGRGQFF	TGTGCCAGCACGGGCGGGCTGACTAGCGGGGGCAGAGGGCAGTTCTTC
TRBJ2-1	TRBD1	TRBV19	few	14	CASSRPGQGYEQFF	TGTGCCAGTAGCAGACCGGGACAGGGGTATGAGCAGTTCTTC
TRBJ1-6	-	TRBV6-5	-	14	CASSYEGQGSPLHF	TGTGCCAGCAGTTACGAAGGACAAGGTTCACCCCTCCACTTT
TRBJ2-1	-	TRBV9	many	15	CASSVVGDGDNEQFF	TGTGCCAGCAGCGTAGTGGGAGACGGGGACAATGAGCAGTTCTTC
TRBJ2-7	TRBD2	TRBV9	many	16	CASSPSVLAPSYEQYF	TGTGCCAGCAGCCCCTCTGTACTAGCGCCCTCCTACGAGCAGTACTTC
TRBJ1-1	-	TRBV7-2	-	14	CASSQLKIQGEAFF	TGTGCCAGCAGCCAACTCAAGATACAGGGTGAAGCTTTCTTT
TRBJ2-2	-	TRBV9	-	17	CASSVGGRHLNTGELFF	TGTGCCAGCAGCGTAGGGGGCCGCCATTTGAACACCGGGGAGCTGTTTTTT
TRBJ2-5	-	TRBV28	-	14	CASSLWASQETQYF	TGTGCCAGCAGTTTATGGGCTAGTCAAGAGACCCAGTACTTC
TRBJ2-2	-	TRBV12-5	-	12	CASGSPSGELFF	TGTGCTAGTGGTTCCCCCTCCGGGGAGCTGTTTTTT
TRBJ1-5	-	TRBV9	few	15	CASSRDPNSNQPQHF	TGTGCCAGCAGCCGTGACCCAAATAGCAATCAGCCCCAGCATTTT
TRBJ2-5	-	TRBV10-2	many	15	CASSERSGSQETQYF	TGCGCCAGCAGTGAGCGGAGCGGGTCCCAAGAGACCCAGTACTTC
TRBJ1-5	-	TRBV19	few	17	CASSIDLAGDSNQPQHF	TGTGCCAGTAGTATAGATCTAGCGGGTGACAGCAATCAGCCCCAGCATTTT
TRBJ1-1	TRBD1	TRBV6-5	-	13	CASSRGSSTGAFF	TGTGCCAGCAGCAGGGGGTCTAGTACGGGAGCTTTCTTT
TRBJ2-1	-	TRBV10-3	many	14	CAISAGQAYNEQFF	TGTGCCATCAGTGCAGGACAAGCCTACAATGAGCAGTTCTTC
TRBJ2-3	-	TRBV28	-	13	CASSLPLSRTQYF	TGTGCCAGCAGTCTCCCTCTCTCGCGTACGCAGTATTTT
TRBJ2-1	TRBD1	TRBV28	-	15	CASSLEDRAYNEQFF	TGTGCCAGCAGTTTGGAGGACAGGGCCTACAATGAGCAGTTCTTC
TRBJ2-1	-	TRBV19	few	15	CASSISTSNYNEQFF	TGTGCCAGTAGTATATCTACTAGTAATTACAATGAGCAGTTCTTC
TRBJ1-1	-	TRBV7-9	few	14	CASSPGSMNTEAFF	TGTGCCAGCAGTCCGGGTTCCATGAACACTGAAGCTTTCTTT
TRBJ2-2	-	TRBV9	-	14	CASGVGANTGELFF	TGTGCCAGCGGGGTCGGAGCGAACACCGGGGAGCTGTTTTTT
TRBJ2-7	TRBD1	TRBV10-1	many	15	CASREQTGQVSEQYF	TGCGCCAGCAGAGAGCAGACAGGGCAAGTGAGCGAGCAGTACTTC
TRBJ2-2	-	TRBV3-1	few	13	CASSQWDRGELFF	TGTGCCAGCAGCCAATGGGATCGCGGGGAGCTGTTTTTT
TRBJ2-2	TRBD2	TRBV11-2	few	16	CASSLVGGPDTGELFF	TGTGCCAGCAGCTTAGTGGGAGGGCCGGACACCGGGGAGCTGTTTTTT
TRBJ2-5	-	TRBV12-3/TRBV12-4	-	14	CASNSLGGGETQYF	TGTGCCAGCAACTCCTTGGGGGGCGGGGAGACCCAGTACTTC
TRBJ2-7	TRBD1	TRBV7-9	few	16	CASSLTTGTGVGREYF	TGTGCCAGCAGCTTAACTACCGGGACAGGGGTGGGGCGTGAGTACTTC
TRBJ2-1	-	TRBV20-1	many	13	CSARANRDGEQFF	TGCAGTGCTAGAGCAAACAGGGATGGTGAGCAGTTCTTC
TRBJ2-2	-	TRBV23-1	many	13	CASSRRGSGELFF	TGCGCCAGCAGTCGTAGGGGGTCCGGGGAGCTGTTTTTT
TRBJ2-3	TRBD1	TRBV12-3/TRBV12-4	few	14	CASSSGTDTDTQYF	TGTGCCAGCAGTTCCGGGACAGACACAGATACGCAGTATTTT
TRBJ1-2	-	TRBV28	many	13	CASSLPRIYGYTF	TGTGCCAGCAGTTTGCCCAGGATCTATGGCTACACCTTC
TRBJ1-5	-	TRBV4-2	-	16	CASSQVTGGGNQAQHF	TGTGCCAGCAGCCAAGTTACCGGGGGCGGTAATCAGGCCCAGCATTTT
TRBJ1-1	-	TRBV20-1	few	12	CSARAGETEAFF	TGCAGTGCTAGGGCGGGGGAGACTGAAGCTTTCTTT
TRBJ2-6	TRBD1	TRBV12-3/TRBV12-4	-	14	CASSLASTGSVLTF	TGTGCCAGCAGTTTAGCGTCGACAGGGAGCGTCCTGACTTTC
TRBJ2-2	TRBD1	TRBV4-3	-	17	CVSSQDFWQGETGELFF	TGCGTCAGCAGCCAAGATTTTTGGCAGGGGGAAACCGGGGAGCTGTTTTTT
TRBJ2-3	-	TRBV6-4	few	15	CASSDETLGADTQYF	TGTGCCAGCAGTGACGAGACCCTAGGGGCAGATACGCAGTATTTT